The 20 T cell receptor beta chains presented below share a single source sample, sequenced in a study of control samples from healthy donors and cancer patients. TCRdb's copy holds only in-frame clones and misses some; the assay was immunoSEQ multiplex PCR. The table shows about 150,000 clones, with roughly 92% occurring only once. Sequencing input: blood. All receptors derive from a man aged 45-60 years in good health.

The J gene is TRBJ2-2, the V gene TRBV18; the match to TRBD2 covers 8 bases. V was pared by 3 bases and J by 0 bases, with 9 bases of the junction left unmatched. The CDR3 runs to 18 residues. The V gene's germline CDR1 is KGHSH and CDR2 LQKENI. Written as DNA, the CDR3 is TGTGCCAGCTCACCGCGCAGGCGGGAGGCCTCGAACACCGGGGAGCTGTTTTTT. The encoded protein is CASSPRRREASNTGELFF.

This clone has only one observation. The rearrangement joins TRBV21-1 to TRBJ2-3; the tabulated D call, TRBD2, remains unverified against the DNA. TRBV21-1 is flagged as a pseudogene. The CDR3 runs 15 residues. DNA of the CDR3: TGTGCCAGCAGCAAAAAGTGGGGACTAATGGTTACGCAGTATTTT. Residues: CASSKKWGLMVTQYF.

This chain joins TRBV24-1 and TRBJ2-7; 11 bases are a match to TRBD1. Germline V gene data show CDR1 as KGHDR and CDR2 as SFDVKD. The CDR3 is made up of 15 amino acids. V shed 3 bases and J 6 bases; nucleotides not matched to a gene: 6. The CDR3 here is CATSDRTGTGGEQYF. For the CDR3, the DNA is TGTGCCACCAGTGATCGGACCGGGACAGGGGGCGAGCAGTACTTC.

V and J are TRBV7-9 and TRBJ1-5; D is perhaps TRBD1 (5 bases). The CDR3 contains 15 residues. The germline V and J ends were trimmed by 1 base and 4 bases, with 11 bases remaining between them. CDR1 and CDR2 from the germline V gene are SEHNR and FQNEAQ (reference sequence). The CDR3 loop reads CASSLGDFQNQPQHF. Written as DNA, the CDR3 is TGTGCCAGCAGCTTAGGGGACTTTCAAAATCAGCCCCAGCATTTT.

The V gene is TRBV4-1, the J gene TRBJ2-1; 8 bases map to TRBD1. V lost 4 bases and J lost 4; bases outside the gene matches: 6. The CDR3 loop spans 15 amino acids. The germline V gene has CDR1 MGHRA and CDR2 YSYEKL. In DNA, the CDR3 is TGCGCCAGCAGCCCAGGGGGCAGGACGTACAATGAGCAGTTCTTC. This encodes CASSPGGRTYNEQFF.

The chain has TRBV6-5 and TRBJ1-6; the D is unclear. This CDR3 region has 13 residues. Germline V gene lookup returns CDR1 MNHEY and CDR2 SVGAGI. V was cut by 6 bases and J by 7 bases, with 10 bases left in between. For the CDR3, the DNA is TGTGCCAGCAGATGGGTAGCCAATTCACCCCTCCACTTT. Amino acids: CASRWVANSPLHF.

The chain recombines TRBV10-3 with TRBJ1-1; D possibly corresponds to TRBD1 (5 bases). This CDR3 is 12 amino acids long. The germline V and J ends were trimmed by 6 bases and 3 bases, with 8 bases remaining between them. Per the germline V gene, CDR1 is ENHRY and CDR2 is SYGVKD. DNA for the CDR3: TGTGCCATCAGGGGAGGGGACACTGAAGCTTTCTTT. Protein sequence: CAIRGGDTEAFF.

V is TRBV6-5 and J is TRBJ1-4; D not certain. Trimming left V 8 bases short and J 8 bases short, with 12 bases between. CDR3 length equals 12 residues. Germline-derived CDR1 and CDR2 are MNHEY and SVGAGI. CDR3 region: CASGFGTEKLFF. The CDR3, as DNA: TGTGCCAGCGGGTTCGGAACCGAAAAACTGTTTTTT.

The chain employs TRBV11-3 and TRBJ2-5; D may be TRBD2 (5 bases). CDR1 and CDR2 from the germline V gene are SGHNT and YENEEA. The CDR3 sequence is 13 residues long. Trimming cost V 5 bases and J 5 bases, with 12 bases left between them. The CDR3 here is CASSPRTGETQYF. DNA for the CDR3: TGTGCCAGCAGCCCCCGGACGGGGGAGACCCAGTACTTC. The full variable domain, rest sourced from reference TRBV11-3 and TRBJ2-5, is EAGVVQSPRYKIIEKKQPVAFWCNPISGHNTLYWYLQNLGQGPELLIRYENEEAVDDSQLPKDRFSAERLKGVDSTLKIQPAELGDSAVYLCASSPRTGETQYFGPGTRLLVL.

The chain is built from TRBV3-1 (or the pseudogene TRBV3-2) and TRBJ2-7, with 7 bases matching TRBD2. Germline CDR1 and CDR2: LGHDT and YNNKEL (reference sequence). The V and J ends lost 2 bases and 2 bases, in that order; junction bases with no gene match: 18. The CDR3 length is 19 residues. DNA of the CDR3: TGTGCCAGCAGCCAACCCCCTGGGTTCGGTAGCGGGCGTCCCTACGAGCAGTACTTC. It specifies CASSQPPGFGSGRPYEQYF.

The chain joins TRBV9 to TRBJ2-5, with TRBD2 matching over 10 bases. V gave up 4 bases and J gave up 0 bases; unmatched junction bases: 6. Germline V lookup: CDR1 SGDLS, CDR2 YYNGEE. The CDR3 contains 16 residues. The CDR3 DNA is TGTGCCAGCAGCCTGGGGACTAGCGTCTACCAAGAGACCCAGTACTTC. Translating gives CASSLGTSVYQETQYF. The full variable domain, completed using reference TRBV9 and TRBJ2-5, is DSGVTQTPKHLITATGQRVTLRCSPRSGDLSVYWYQQSLDQGLQFLIQYYNGEERAKGNILERFSAQQFPDLHSELNLSSLELGDSALYFCASSLGTSVYQETQYFGPGTRLLVL.

V usage is TRBV27 and J usage is TRBJ2-1; the D call may be TRBD1 or TRBD2 (5 bases each). The CDR3 extends over 13 amino acids. Trimming took 4 bases from V and 9 from J, leaving 13 bases between them. CDR1 is MNHEY, CDR2 SMNVEV, per germline (reference sequence). The CDR3 protein is CASSWGPAGEQFF. The CDR3 DNA is TGTGCCAGCAGTTGGGGCCCCGCGGGTGAGCAGTTCTTC.

The gene calls are TRBV10-1 and TRBJ2-1; D is unclear. Trimming shortened V by 8 bases and J by 12 bases, and 17 bases separated the two germline ends. The CDR3 runs 12 residues. CDR1 WNHNN and CDR2 SYGVQD come from the germline V gene (reference sequence). The CDR3 loop reads CASSDPNTGQFF. CDR3 nucleotides: TGCGCCAGCTCGGATCCTAACACCGGGCAGTTCTTC.

This clone was seen only once. In nucleotides, the CDR3 is TGTGCCTGGAGTACCGGACTAGCGGGACACACAGATACGCAGTATTTT. Encoded protein: CAWSTGLAGHTDTQYF. This chain joins TRBV30 and TRBJ2-3, with 12 bases lining up with TRBD2. With 2 bases clipped from V and 2 bases from J, the junction kept 5 bases outside the gene matches. Germline V gene data show CDR1 as GTSNPN and CDR2 as SVGIG (reference sequence). The length of the CDR3 is 16 residues.

The V call is TRBV24-1, the J call TRBJ1-2; the match to TRBD1 covers 11 bases. V shed 9 bases and J 10 bases; nucleotides not matched to a gene: 9. This CDR3 contains 13 residues. The germline V gene has CDR1 KGHDR and CDR2 SFDVKD. Here the CDR3 DNA reads TGTGCCACCCACGCGAACGGACAGGGGGCCTACACCTTC. This gives the protein CATHANGQGAYTF.

This sequence joins TRBV28 and TRBJ1-2; no reliable D call. V shed 7 bases and J shed 3 bases, with 12 bases lying between them. The CDR3 totals 13 residues. The V gene's germline CDR1 is MDHEN and CDR2 SYDVKM. The CDR3 region is CASTFNRDYGYTF. The DNA for the CDR3 is TGTGCCAGCACCTTTAACAGAGACTATGGCTACACCTTC.

The chain links TRBV28 to TRBJ1-3; D ambiguous. V lost 2 bases, J lost 4 bases, and 9 bases lay in between. Germline V gene sequence: CDR1 MDHEN, CDR2 SYDVKM. The CDR3 sequence is 14 residues long. The CDR3 reads CASSLEIGGNTIYF. The DNA of the CDR3 is TGTGCCAGCAGTTTAGAGATAGGGGGAAACACCATATATTTT.

The chain combines TRBV7-3 with TRBJ2-1; TRBD2 agrees at 10 bases. Germline CDR1 and CDR2: SGHTA and FQGTGA. The CDR3 has 18 residues. V lost 1 base, J lost 9 bases, and 15 bases stayed unmatched. The CDR3 sequence is CASSLNPVGAGGRGEQFF. The DNA of the CDR3 is TGTGCCAGCAGCTTAAACCCTGTTGGAGCGGGAGGGAGGGGTGAGCAGTTCTTC.

The DNA for the CDR3 is TGTGCCAGCAAAGCGGACCCCTTCGAAGAGCAGTACTTC. Protein product: CASKADPFEEQYF. The genes are TRBV6-5 and TRBJ2-7; D is perhaps TRBD2 (5 bases). Trimming pared 7 bases from V and 7 bases from J, leaving 17 bases between. The V gene's germline CDR1 is MNHEY and CDR2 SVGAGI. There are 13 residues in the CDR3.

The V gene is TRBV11-3, the J gene TRBJ2-3; TRBD2 matches at 9 bases. Germline V gene data show CDR1 as SGHNT and CDR2 as YENEEA. The junction had 4 bases not matched to a gene; V was cut back by 3 bases and J by 3 bases. The CDR3 contains 15 residues. CDR3 DNA sequence: TGTGCCAGCAGCTTTAGCGGGAGTACAACAGATACGCAGTATTTT. Translating it yields CASSFSGSTTDTQYF.